The clone carrying this TCR beta chain came up once. The data originate from a study of T cell changes during pregnancy in multiple sclerosis. The repertoire was sequenced with immunoSEQ multiplex PCR; TCRdb's copy has only in-frame clones and lacks some. The data contain 100,000 to 140,000 clones, less than 95% of them seen just once; the ten biggest clones take up more than 0.65%. The ends were cut back, 8 bases at V and 8 bases at J, with 12 bases in the middle. The germline V gene encodes CDR1 SEHNR and CDR2 FQNEAQ (reference sequence). The CDR3 consists of 12 residues. V usage is TRBV7-9 and J usage is TRBJ2-2; weak D call: TRBD2 (5 bases). The TCR originated in a female donor in good health, enrolled as a control in a pregnancy study. This specimen was peripheral blood, taken in the third trimester of pregnancy. The CDR3 spells CASLWETGELFF. The CDR3 DNA follows: TGTGCCAGCTTGTGGGAGACAGGGGAGCTGTTTTTT.